Reported below is one TCR beta chain. Antigen specificity is unknown. The V end lost 3 bases, the J end lost 8 bases, and 12 bases lay between the germline ends. Per the germline V gene, CDR1 is SGHRS and CDR2 is YFSETQ. The CDR3 consists of 14 residues. Vbeta (60) and Jbeta (13) primers were used in the PCR. TCRdb keeps only in-frame clones here, not all; method: immunoSEQ multiplex PCR. The sample holds around 190,000 clones, about 79% seen once. The source of the sample is a study of cytomegalovirus exposure and HLA in healthy donors. Notes on the study in general: When a later analysis was performed, an Asian-associated ancestry cluster reportedly had fewer N-insertions than the approximately 690-donor mean.

The sequence was collected from a girl aged 2 to 10 in good health and CMV-seropositive. Sequencing was performed on PBMCs. The chain is built from TRBV5-1 and TRBJ1-6; D perhaps matches TRBD1 (5 bases). The CDR3 spells CASSYQGVHSPLHF. The CDR3 DNA reads TGCGCCAGCAGCTACCAGGGCGTCCATTCACCCCTCCACTTT.